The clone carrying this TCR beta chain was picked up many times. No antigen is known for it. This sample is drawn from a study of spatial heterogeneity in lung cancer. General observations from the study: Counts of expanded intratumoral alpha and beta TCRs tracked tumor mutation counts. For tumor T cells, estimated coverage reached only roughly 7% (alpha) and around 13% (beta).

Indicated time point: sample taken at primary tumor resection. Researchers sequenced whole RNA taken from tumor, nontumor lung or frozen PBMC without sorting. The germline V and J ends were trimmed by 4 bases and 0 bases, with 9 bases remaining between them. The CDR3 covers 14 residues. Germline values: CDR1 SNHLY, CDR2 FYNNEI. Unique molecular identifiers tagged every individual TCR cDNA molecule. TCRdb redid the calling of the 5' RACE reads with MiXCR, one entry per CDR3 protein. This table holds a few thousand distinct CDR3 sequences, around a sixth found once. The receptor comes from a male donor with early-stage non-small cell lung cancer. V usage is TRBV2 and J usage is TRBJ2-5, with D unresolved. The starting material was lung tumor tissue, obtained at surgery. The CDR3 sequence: CASSATVYQETQYF. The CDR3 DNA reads TGTGCCAGCAGTGCAACAGTGTACCAAGAGACCCAGTACTTC.